This T cell receptor (beta chain) was found in a study of CD8 T cells in ankylosing spondylitis. This clonotype was counted ten times or more. Its antigen is unidentified. General observations from the study: The authors reported significant enrichment of disease-linked clones in matched ankylosing spondylitis synovial fluid. Peripheral blood samples showed relatively rare disease-linked clones, and these clones were CD8+. There was a TCR beta motif, made of several highly homologous variants, that appeared characteristic of ankylosing spondylitis blood.

Quantitative 5'-RACE with molecular barcodes was used to make the TCR beta libraries. TCRdb ran MiXCR on the 5' RACE reads and lists one entry per CDR3 protein. The table includes 150,000 to 200,000 distinct CDR3 sequences, around a sixth detected once. V gave up 1 base and J gave up 6 bases, with 9 bases separating them. The CDR3 contains 13 residues. Germline V gene data show CDR1 as SGHTA and CDR2 as FQGNSA. The material sequenced was blood, either unsorted or a sorted T cell fraction (not recorded which). The TCR comes from a male donor aged 5 to 29 with ankylosing spondylitis or in good health (not recorded which). This rearrangement joins TRBV7-2 to TRBJ1-2, with D maybe TRBD1 (5 bases). CDR3 protein: CASSLEGTNGYTF. The CDR3 nucleotides read TGTGCCAGCAGCTTAGAGGGGACTAATGGCTACACCTTC.